The entry below gives a single T cell receptor beta chain sequence along with its context. Germline V CDR1 and CDR2: SGHRS, YFSETQ. The CDR3 contains 12 residues. With 2 bases removed from V and 3 bases from J, the gap between germline ends came to 5 bases. These data belong to a study of blood T cell repertoires in COVID-19. Study-wide background: Acute-phase and convalescent COVID-19 samples originated in the United States, Italy and Spain. The analysed material was cDNA or gDNA that came from T cells, B-cell-depleted T cells, or PBMCs.

Original handling: The authors estimated nucleated cell counts from reference gene primer amplification. Assay: immunoSEQ multiplex PCR; the TCRdb copy retains only in-frame clones and omits some. V, J and clone size derive from that table, while D and trimming were established from the DNA sequence. In the table there are some 300,000 clones, around 90% of which are singletons. Sequenced input: peripheral blood. This receptor was identified in a man between 18 and 35 years old with active or convalescent COVID-19. V gene TRBV5-1 combines with J gene TRBJ1-1; no firm D call. The CDR3 here is CASSFGDTEAFF. The CDR3, as DNA: TGCGCCAGCAGCTTCGGAGACACTGAAGCTTTCTTT.